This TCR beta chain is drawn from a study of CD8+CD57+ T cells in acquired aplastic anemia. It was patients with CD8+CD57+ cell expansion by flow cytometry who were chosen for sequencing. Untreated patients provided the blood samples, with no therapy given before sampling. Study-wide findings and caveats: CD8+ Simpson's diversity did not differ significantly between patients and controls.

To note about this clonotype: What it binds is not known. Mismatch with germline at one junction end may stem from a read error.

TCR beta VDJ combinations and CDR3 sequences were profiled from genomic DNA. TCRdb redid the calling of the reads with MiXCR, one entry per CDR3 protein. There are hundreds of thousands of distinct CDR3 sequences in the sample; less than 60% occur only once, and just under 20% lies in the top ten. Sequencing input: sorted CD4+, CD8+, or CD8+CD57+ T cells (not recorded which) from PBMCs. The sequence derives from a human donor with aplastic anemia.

CDR3 nucleotide sequence: TGTGCCAGCAGTCGCGGAGTCTACGAGCAGTACTTC. Translating gives CASSRGVYEQYF. The V call is TRBV5-1, the J call TRBJ2-7; unclear D gene. The CDR3 is made up of 12 amino acids. The V gene's germline CDR1 is SGHRS and CDR2 YFSETQ.